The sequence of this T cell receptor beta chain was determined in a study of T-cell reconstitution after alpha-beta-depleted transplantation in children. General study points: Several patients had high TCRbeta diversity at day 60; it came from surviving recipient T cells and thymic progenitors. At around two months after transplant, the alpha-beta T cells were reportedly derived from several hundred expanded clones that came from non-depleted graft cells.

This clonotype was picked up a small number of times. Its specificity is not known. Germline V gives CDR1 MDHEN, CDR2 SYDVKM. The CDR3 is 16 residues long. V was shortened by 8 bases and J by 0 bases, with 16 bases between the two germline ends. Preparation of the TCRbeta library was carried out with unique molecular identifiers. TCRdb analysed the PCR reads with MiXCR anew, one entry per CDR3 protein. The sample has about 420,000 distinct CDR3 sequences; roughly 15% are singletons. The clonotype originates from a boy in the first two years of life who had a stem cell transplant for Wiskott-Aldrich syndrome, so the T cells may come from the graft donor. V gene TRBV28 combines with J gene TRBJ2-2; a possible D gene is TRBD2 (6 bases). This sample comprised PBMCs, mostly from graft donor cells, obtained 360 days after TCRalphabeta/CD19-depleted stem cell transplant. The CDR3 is CASAWRGPANTGELFF. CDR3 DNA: TGTGCCAGCGCCTGGAGGGGACCTGCGAACACCGGGGAGCTGTTTTTT.